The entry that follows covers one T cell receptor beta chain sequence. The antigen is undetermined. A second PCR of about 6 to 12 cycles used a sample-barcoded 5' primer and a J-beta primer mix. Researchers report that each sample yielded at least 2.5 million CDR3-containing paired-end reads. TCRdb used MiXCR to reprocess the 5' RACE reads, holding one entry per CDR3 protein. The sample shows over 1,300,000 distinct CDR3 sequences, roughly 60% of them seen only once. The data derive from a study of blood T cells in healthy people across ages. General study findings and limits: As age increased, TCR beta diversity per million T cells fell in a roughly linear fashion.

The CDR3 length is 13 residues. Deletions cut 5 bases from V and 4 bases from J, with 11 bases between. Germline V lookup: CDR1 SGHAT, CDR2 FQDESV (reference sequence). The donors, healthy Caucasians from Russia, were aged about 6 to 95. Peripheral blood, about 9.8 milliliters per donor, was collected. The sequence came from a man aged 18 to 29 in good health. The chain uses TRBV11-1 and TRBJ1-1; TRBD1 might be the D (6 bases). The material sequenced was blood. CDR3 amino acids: CASSRGHITEAFF. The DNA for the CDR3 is TGTGCCAGCAGCCGGGGACACATCACTGAAGCTTTCTTT.